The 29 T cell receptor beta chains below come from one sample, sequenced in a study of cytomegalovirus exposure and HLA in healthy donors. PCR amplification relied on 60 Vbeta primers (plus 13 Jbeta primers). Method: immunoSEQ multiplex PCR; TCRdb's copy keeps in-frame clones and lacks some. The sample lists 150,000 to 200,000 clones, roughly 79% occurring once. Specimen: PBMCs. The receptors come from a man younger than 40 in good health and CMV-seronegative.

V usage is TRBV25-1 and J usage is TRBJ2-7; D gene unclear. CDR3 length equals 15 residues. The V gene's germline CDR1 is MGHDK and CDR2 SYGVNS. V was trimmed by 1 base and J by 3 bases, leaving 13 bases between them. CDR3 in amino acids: CASSESGYGRYEQYF. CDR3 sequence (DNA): TGTGCCAGCAGTGAATCGGGTTACGGCCGCTACGAGCAGTACTTC.

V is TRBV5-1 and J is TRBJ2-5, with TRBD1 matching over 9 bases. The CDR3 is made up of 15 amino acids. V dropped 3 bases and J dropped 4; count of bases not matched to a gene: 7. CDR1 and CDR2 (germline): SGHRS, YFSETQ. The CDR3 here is CASSSAGTGLETQYF. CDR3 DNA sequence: TGCGCCAGCAGCTCCGCCGGGACAGGGCTAGAGACCCAGTACTTC. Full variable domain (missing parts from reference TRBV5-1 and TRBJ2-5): KAGVTQTPRYLIKTRGQQVTLSCSPISGHRSVSWYQQTPGQGLQFLFEYFSETQRNKGNFPGRFSGRQFSNSRSEMNVSTLELGDSALYLCASSSAGTGLETQYFGPGTRLLVL.

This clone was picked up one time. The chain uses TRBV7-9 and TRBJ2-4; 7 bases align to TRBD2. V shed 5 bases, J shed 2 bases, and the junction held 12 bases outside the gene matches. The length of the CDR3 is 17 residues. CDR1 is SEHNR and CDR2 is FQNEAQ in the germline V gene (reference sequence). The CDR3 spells CASSPPGSAGPKNIQYF. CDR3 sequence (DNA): TGTGCCAGCAGCCCCCCGGGCTCAGCGGGACCCAAAAACATTCAGTACTTC.

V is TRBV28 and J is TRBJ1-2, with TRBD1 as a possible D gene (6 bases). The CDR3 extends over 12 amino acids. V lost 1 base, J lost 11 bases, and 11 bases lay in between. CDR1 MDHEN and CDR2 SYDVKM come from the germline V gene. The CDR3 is CASSLLQGGYTF. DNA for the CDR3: TGTGCCAGCAGTTTATTACAGGGAGGGTACACCTTC.

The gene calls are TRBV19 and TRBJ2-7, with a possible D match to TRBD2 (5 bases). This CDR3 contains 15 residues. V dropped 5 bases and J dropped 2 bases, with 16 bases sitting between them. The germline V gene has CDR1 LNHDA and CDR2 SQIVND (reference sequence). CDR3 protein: CASSSSWESTYEQYF. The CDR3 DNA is TGTGCCAGTAGTTCGAGTTGGGAGTCGACCTACGAGCAGTACTTC.

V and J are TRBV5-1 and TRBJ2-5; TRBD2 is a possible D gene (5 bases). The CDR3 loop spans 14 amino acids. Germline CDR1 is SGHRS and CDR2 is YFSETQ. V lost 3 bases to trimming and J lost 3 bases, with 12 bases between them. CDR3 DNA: TGCGCCAGCAGCTGGAACACGGGGAAAGAGACCCAGTACTTC. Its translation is CASSWNTGKETQYF. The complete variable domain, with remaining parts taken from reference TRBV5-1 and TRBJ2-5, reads KAGVTQTPRYLIKTRGQQVTLSCSPISGHRSVSWYQQTPGQGLQFLFEYFSETQRNKGNFPGRFSGRQFSNSRSEMNVSTLELGDSALYLCASSWNTGKETQYFGPGTRLLVL.

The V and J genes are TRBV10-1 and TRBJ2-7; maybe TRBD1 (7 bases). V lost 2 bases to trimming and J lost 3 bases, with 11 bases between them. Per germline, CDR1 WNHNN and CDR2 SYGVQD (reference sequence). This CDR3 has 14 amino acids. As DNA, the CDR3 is TGCGCCAGCAGTGAGGGAGGGGGCCTCTACGAGCAGTACTTC. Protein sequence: CASSEGGGLYEQYF.

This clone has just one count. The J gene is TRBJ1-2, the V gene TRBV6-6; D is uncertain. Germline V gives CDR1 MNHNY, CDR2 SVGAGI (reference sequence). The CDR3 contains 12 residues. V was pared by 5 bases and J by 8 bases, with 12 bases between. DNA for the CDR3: TGTGCCAGCAGTCTCTCTTTCGTGGGCTACACCTTC. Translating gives CASSLSFVGYTF.

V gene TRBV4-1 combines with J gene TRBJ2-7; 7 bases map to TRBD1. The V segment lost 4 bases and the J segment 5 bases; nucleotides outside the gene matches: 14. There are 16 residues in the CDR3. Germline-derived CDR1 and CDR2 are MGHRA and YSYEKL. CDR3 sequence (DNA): TGCGCCAGCAGCCGCTCAAGACAGGGCGCGAGGCACGAGCAGTACTTC. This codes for CASSRSRQGARHEQYF.

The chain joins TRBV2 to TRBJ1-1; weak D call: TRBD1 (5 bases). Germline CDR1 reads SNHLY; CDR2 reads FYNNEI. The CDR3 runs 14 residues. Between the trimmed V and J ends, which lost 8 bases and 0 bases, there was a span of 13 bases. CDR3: CASWGEGMNTEAFF. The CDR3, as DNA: TGTGCCAGCTGGGGGGAGGGGATGAACACTGAAGCTTTCTTT.

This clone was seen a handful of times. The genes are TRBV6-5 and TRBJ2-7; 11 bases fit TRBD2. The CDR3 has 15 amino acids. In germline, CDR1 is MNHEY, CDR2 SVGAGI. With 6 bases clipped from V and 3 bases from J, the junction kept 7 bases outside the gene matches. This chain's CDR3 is CASSDTSGGRYEQYF. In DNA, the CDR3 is TGTGCCAGCAGCGATACTAGCGGGGGACGCTACGAGCAGTACTTC.

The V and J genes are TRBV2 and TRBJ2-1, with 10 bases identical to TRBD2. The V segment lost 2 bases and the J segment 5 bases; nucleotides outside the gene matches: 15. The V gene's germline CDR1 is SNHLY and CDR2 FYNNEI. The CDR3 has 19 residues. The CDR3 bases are TGTGCCAGCAGTGAACTAGCGGTCGGAAGAGCGGGAGGGGACAATGAGCAGTTCTTC. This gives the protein CASSELAVGRAGGDNEQFF. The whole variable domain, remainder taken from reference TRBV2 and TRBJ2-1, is EPEVTQTPSHQVTQMGQEVILRCVPISNHLYFYWYRQILGQKVEFLVSFYNNEISEKSEIFDDQFSVERPDGSNFTLKIRSTKLEDSAMYFCASSELAVGRAGGDNEQFFGPGTRLTVL.

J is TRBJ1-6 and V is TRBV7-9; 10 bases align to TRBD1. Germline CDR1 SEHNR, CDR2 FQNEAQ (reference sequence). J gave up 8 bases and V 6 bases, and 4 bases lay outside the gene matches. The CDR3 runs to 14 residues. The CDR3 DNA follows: TGTGCCAGCAGTACCGGGACAGGGGATTCACCCCTCCACTTT. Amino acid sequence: CASSTGTGDSPLHF.

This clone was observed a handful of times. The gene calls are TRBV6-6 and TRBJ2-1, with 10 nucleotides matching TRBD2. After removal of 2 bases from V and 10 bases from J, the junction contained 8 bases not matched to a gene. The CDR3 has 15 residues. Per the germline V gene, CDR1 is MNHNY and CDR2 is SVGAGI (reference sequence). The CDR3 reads CASSYGLAGVREQFF. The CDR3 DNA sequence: TGTGCCAGCAGTTACGGGCTAGCGGGAGTACGCGAGCAGTTCTTC.

CDR3 amino acids: CSVEARGTEAFF. The CDR3 nucleotides read TGCAGCGTTGAGGCTAGGGGCACTGAAGCTTTCTTT. The chain couples TRBV29-1 to TRBJ1-1, with D possibly TRBD1 on 5 matching bases. This CDR3 region has 12 residues. CDR1 and CDR2 (germline): SQVTM, ANQGSEA. Trimming pared 3 bases from V and 4 bases from J, leaving 9 bases between. The full variable domain, rest sourced from reference TRBV29-1 and TRBJ1-1, is SAVISQKPSRDICQRGTSLTIQCQVDSQVTMMFWYRQQPGQSLTLIATANQGSEATYESGFVIDKFPISRPNLTFSTLTVSNMSPEDSSIYLCSVEARGTEAFFGQGTRLTVV.

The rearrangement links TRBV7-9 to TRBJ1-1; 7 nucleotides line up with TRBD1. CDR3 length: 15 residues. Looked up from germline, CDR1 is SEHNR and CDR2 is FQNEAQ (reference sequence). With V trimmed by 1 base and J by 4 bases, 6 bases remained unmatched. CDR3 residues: CASSLVQGVGTEAFF. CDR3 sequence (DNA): TGTGCCAGCAGCTTAGTGCAGGGGGTTGGCACTGAAGCTTTCTTT.

CDR3 loop: CASSLPGLAGKSYEQYF. The CDR3 nucleotides are TGCGCCAGCAGCTTGCCGGGACTAGCGGGAAAATCCTACGAGCAGTACTTC. The chain combines TRBV5-1 with TRBJ2-7; TRBD2 matches 13 bases. Per the germline V gene, CDR1 is SGHRS and CDR2 is YFSETQ. This CDR3 spans 17 amino acids. The ends lost 1 base at V and 1 base at J; junction bases unmatched: 5.

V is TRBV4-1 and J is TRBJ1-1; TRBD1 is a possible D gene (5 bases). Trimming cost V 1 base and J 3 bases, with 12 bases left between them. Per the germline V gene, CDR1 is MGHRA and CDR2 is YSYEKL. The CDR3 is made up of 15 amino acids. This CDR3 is CASSQVRSGYTEAFF. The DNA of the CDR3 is TGCGCCAGCAGCCAAGTCCGTTCAGGGTACACTGAAGCTTTCTTT.

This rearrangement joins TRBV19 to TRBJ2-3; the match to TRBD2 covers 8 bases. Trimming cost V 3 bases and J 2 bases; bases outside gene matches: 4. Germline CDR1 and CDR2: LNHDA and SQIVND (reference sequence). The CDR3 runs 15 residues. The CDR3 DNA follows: TGTGCCAGTAGTATGCCGGGAGGGTACACAGATACGCAGTATTTT. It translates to CASSMPGGYTDTQYF. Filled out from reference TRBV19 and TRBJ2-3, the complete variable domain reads DGGITQSPKYLFRKEGQNVTLSCEQNLNHDAMYWYRQDPGQGLRLIYYSQIVNDFQKGDIAEGYSVSREKKESFPLTVTSAQKNPTAFYLCASSMPGGYTDTQYFGPGTRLTVL.

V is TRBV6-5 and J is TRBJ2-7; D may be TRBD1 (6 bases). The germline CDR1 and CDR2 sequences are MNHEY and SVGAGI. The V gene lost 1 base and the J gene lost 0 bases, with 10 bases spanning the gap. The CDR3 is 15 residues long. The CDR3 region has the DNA TGTGCCAGCAGTTACTTTCCAGGGGCCTCCTACGAGCAGTACTTC. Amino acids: CASSYFPGASYEQYF.

The CDR3 coding sequence is TGTGCCAGCAGCGTCGAAGGGGGCGCATCTGAAGCTTTCTTT. This codes for CASSVEGGASEAFF. The chain carries TRBV9 and TRBJ1-1, with TRBD1 identical over 7 bases. The CDR3 contains 14 residues. Per germline, CDR1 SGDLS and CDR2 YYNGEE. V dropped 2 bases and J dropped 6; count of bases not matched to a gene: 7. The variable domain in full, with the rest retrieved from reference TRBV9 and TRBJ1-1, is DSGVTQTPKHLITATGQRVTLRCSPRSGDLSVYWYQQSLDQGLQFLIQYYNGEERAKGNILERFSAQQFPDLHSELNLSSLELGDSALYFCASSVEGGASEAFFGQGTRLTVV.

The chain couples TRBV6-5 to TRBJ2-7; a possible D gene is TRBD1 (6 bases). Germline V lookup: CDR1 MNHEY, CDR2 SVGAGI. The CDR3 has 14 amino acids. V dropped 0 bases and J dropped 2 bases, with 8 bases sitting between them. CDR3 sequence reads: CASSYSGQTYEQYF. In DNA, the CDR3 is TGTGCCAGCAGTTACTCCGGACAGACCTACGAGCAGTACTTC.

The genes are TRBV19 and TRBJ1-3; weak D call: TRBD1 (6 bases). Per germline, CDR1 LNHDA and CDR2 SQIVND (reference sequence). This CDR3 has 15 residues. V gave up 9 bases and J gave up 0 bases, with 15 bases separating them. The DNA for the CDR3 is TGTGCCAGCAGCCGGGACACTTACTCTGGAAACACCATATATTTT. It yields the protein CASSRDTYSGNTIYF. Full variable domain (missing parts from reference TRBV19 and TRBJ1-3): DGGITQSPKYLFRKEGQNVTLSCEQNLNHDAMYWYRQDPGQGLRLIYYSQIVNDFQKGDIAEGYSVSREKKESFPLTVTSAQKNPTAFYLCASSRDTYSGNTIYFGEGSWLTVV.

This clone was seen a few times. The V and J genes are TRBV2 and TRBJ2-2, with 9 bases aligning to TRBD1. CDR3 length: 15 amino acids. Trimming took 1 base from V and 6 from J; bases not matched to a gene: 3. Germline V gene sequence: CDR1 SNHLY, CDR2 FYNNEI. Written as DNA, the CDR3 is TGTGCCAGCAGTGAAGACAGGGGGCGAGCCGGGGAGCTGTTTTTT. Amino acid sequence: CASSEDRGRAGELFF.

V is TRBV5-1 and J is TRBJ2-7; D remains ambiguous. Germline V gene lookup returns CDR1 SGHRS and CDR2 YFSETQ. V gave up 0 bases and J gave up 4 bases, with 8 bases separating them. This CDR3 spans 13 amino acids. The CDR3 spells CASSLVTSYEQYF. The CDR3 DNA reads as TGCGCCAGCAGCTTGGTTACTTCTTACGAGCAGTACTTC.

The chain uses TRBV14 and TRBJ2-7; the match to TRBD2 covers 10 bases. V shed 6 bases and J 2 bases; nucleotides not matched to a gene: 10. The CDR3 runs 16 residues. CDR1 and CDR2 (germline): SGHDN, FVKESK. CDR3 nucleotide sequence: TGTGCCAGCAGGCCAAATGGTCTAGCGGGAGCCTACGAGCAGTACTTC. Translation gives CASRPNGLAGAYEQYF.

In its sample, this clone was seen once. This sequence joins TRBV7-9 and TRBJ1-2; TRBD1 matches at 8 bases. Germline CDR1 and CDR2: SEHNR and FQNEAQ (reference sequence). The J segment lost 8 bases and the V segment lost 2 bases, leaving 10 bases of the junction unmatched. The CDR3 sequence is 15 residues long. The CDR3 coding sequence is TGTGCCAGCAGCTTAACGGACAGGGTCCTTGGCGGCTACACCTTC. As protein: CASSLTDRVLGGYTF.

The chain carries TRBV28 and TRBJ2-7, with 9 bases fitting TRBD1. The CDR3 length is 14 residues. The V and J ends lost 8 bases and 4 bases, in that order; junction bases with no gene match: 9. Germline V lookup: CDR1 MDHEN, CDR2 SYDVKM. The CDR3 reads CASLSLDRGYEQYF. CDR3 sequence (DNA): TGTGCCAGCCTCTCCCTGGACAGGGGATACGAGCAGTACTTC.

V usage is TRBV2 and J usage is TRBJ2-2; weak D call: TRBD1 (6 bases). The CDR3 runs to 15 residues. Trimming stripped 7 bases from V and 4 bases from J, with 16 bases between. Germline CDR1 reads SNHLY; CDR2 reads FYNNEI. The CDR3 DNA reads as TGTGCCAGCAAAGGTAGTACAGGGCGCACCGGGGAGCTGTTTTTT. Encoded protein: CASKGSTGRTGELFF.